A single sample gave rise to the 32 T cell receptor beta chains below, sequenced in a study of cytomegalovirus exposure and HLA in healthy donors. PCR employed 60 Vbeta and 13 Jbeta primers. The repertoire was sequenced with immunoSEQ multiplex PCR; TCRdb's copy has only in-frame clones and lacks some. The profile covers under 250,000 clones, with 70% to 90% appearing a single time and about 0.25% taken by the ten largest. Sequenced: PBMCs. The origin of the receptors is a girl aged 2 to 10 in good health and CMV-seronegative.

This clone was observed a handful of times. The chain uses TRBV4-1 and TRBJ2-2, with 8 nucleotides matching TRBD1. Trimming took 3 bases from V and 4 from J; bases not matched to a gene: 10. CDR1 MGHRA and CDR2 YSYEKL come from the germline V gene. This CDR3 has 17 amino acids. The CDR3: CASSHPTRQGTTGELFF. The CDR3 DNA sequence: TGCGCCAGCAGCCATCCCACCCGACAGGGGACCACCGGGGAGCTGTTTTTT.

V usage is TRBV27 and J usage is TRBJ1-2, with D possibly TRBD1 on 5 matching bases. The germline CDR1 and CDR2 sequences are MNHEY and SMNVEV (reference sequence). CDR3 size: 13 residues. V gave up 3 bases and J gave up 2 bases, with 7 bases separating them. This CDR3 reads CASSFNRNYGYTF. CDR3 DNA sequence: TGTGCCAGCAGTTTCAACAGGAACTATGGCTACACCTTC.

V and J are TRBV5-6 and TRBJ1-1; no firm D call. The V gene lost 4 bases and the J gene lost 1 base, with 14 bases spanning the gap. Per the germline V gene, CDR1 is SGHDT and CDR2 is YYEEEE. The CDR3 runs to 15 residues. The DNA for the CDR3 is TGTGCCAGCAGCCCTGCGGGCGCAGCGAACACTGAAGCTTTCTTT. Translation: CASSPAGAANTEAFF.

The genes are TRBV14 and TRBJ1-5; TRBD1 matches 10 bases. V lost 3 bases, J lost 4 bases, and 3 bases stayed unmatched. Germline V gene lookup returns CDR1 SGHDN and CDR2 FVKESK. The CDR3 sequence is 15 residues long. CDR3 sequence reads: CASSQGTGENQPQHF. In DNA, the CDR3 is TGTGCCAGCAGCCAGGGGACAGGGGAGAATCAGCCCCAGCATTTT.

The chain employs TRBV11-2 and TRBJ1-2; TRBD1 matches at 7 bases. The germline V gene encodes CDR1 SGHAT and CDR2 FQNNGV. With 5 bases clipped from V and 0 bases from J, the junction kept 9 bases outside the gene matches. CDR3 size: 16 residues. The CDR3 spells CASSRPRTGANYGYTF. The CDR3 DNA follows: TGTGCCAGCAGCCGCCCTCGGACAGGAGCTAACTATGGCTACACCTTC. Based on the CDR3 plus reference TRBV11-2 and TRBJ1-2, the full variable domain is EAGVAQSPRYKIIEKRQSVAFWCNPISGHATLYWYQQILGQGPKLLIQFQNNGVVDDSQLPKDRFSAERLKGVDSTLKIQPAKLEDSAVYLCASSRPRTGANYGYTFGSGTRLTVV.

This clone has just one count. The V gene is TRBV4-1, the J gene TRBJ1-1; D is perhaps TRBD1 (5 bases). The germline V gene has CDR1 MGHRA and CDR2 YSYEKL. The CDR3 consists of 14 residues. V was shortened by 0 bases and J by 5 bases, with 10 bases between the two germline ends. CDR3 region: CASSQESRGTEAFF. DNA for the CDR3: TGCGCCAGCAGCCAAGAGAGTCGGGGGACTGAAGCTTTCTTT.

This clone has a single count. Here the CDR3 DNA reads TGTGCCAGCAGTTCACTCCTACCTGACAGGGAGGTCTATGGCTACACCTTC. Amino acids: CASSSLLPDREVYGYTF. The chain employs TRBV27 and TRBJ1-2, with 7 bases matching TRBD1. The CDR3 is 17 amino acids. Germline CDR1 MNHEY, CDR2 SMNVEV (reference sequence). V dropped 4 bases and J dropped 4; count of bases not matched to a gene: 15.

The chain combines TRBV11-2 with TRBJ1-1; tentatively, D is TRBD1 (6 bases). V was pared by 1 base and J by 7 bases, with 7 bases between. Germline loops: CDR1 SGHAT, CDR2 FQNNGV. The CDR3 contains 12 residues. The CDR3 DNA sequence: TGTGCCAGCAGCTTAGGGGACAATGAAGCTTTCTTT. Translation: CASSLGDNEAFF.

This sequence joins TRBV6-6 and TRBJ1-5, with D possibly TRBD1 on 5 matching bases. The V gene lost 6 bases and the J gene lost 0 bases, with 6 bases spanning the gap. The germline CDR1 and CDR2 sequences are MNHNY and SVGAGI (reference sequence). This CDR3 has 13 amino acids. The CDR3, as DNA: TGTGCCAGCAGGACAGATAGCAATCAGCCCCAGCATTTT. It specifies CASRTDSNQPQHF.

V gene TRBV14 combines with J gene TRBJ2-3; 7 bases are shared with TRBD2. V trimming: 1 base; J trimming: 3 bases; junction bases outside the gene matches: 4. The CDR3 has 15 amino acids. Per germline, CDR1 SGHDN and CDR2 FVKESK. CDR3 sequence (DNA): TGTGCCAGCAGCCAAGTTGGCGGGAGTACAGATACGCAGTATTTT. It is translated as CASSQVGGSTDTQYF.

The chain joins TRBV30 to TRBJ2-7, with D possibly TRBD2 on 5 matching bases. Germline assignment: CDR1 GTSNPN and CDR2 SVGIG (reference sequence). The CDR3 sequence is 18 residues long. Trimming shortened V by 3 bases and J by 2 bases, and 26 bases separated the two germline ends. The CDR3 loop reads CAWRSGGKNGISPYEQYF. CDR3 DNA sequence: TGTGCCTGGAGAAGTGGTGGGAAAAACGGGATCTCCCCCTACGAGCAGTACTTC.

The CDR3 is CASSLQPQGEQYF. The CDR3 nucleotides are TGTGCCAGCAGCTTACAACCCCAGGGCGAGCAGTACTTC. The chain uses TRBV11-3 and TRBJ2-7; the D gene is possibly TRBD1 (5 bases). The CDR3 has 13 residues. From germline, CDR1 is SGHNT and CDR2 YENEEA. V gave up 2 bases and J gave up 6 bases, with 11 bases separating them.

CDR3 DNA: TGCGCCAGCAGTAAGCCAGGGGGTATGGAGACCCAGTACTTC. This encodes CASSKPGGMETQYF. The chain is built from TRBV5-1 and TRBJ2-5; 7 bases agree with TRBD1. J was trimmed by 5 bases and V by 5 bases; bases with no gene match: 9. The germline gives CDR1 SGHRS, CDR2 YFSETQ. This CDR3 comprises 14 residues. The whole variable domain, filled in from reference TRBV5-1 and TRBJ2-5, reads KAGVTQTPRYLIKTRGQQVTLSCSPISGHRSVSWYQQTPGQGLQFLFEYFSETQRNKGNFPGRFSGRQFSNSRSEMNVSTLELGDSALYLCASSKPGGMETQYFGPGTRLLVL.

This chain uses TRBV5-1 with TRBJ2-3; the match to TRBD2 covers 13 bases. V lost 3 bases to trimming and J lost 0 bases; unmatched junction nucleotides: 4. CDR3 size: 17 residues. Per the germline V gene, CDR1 is SGHRS and CDR2 is YFSETQ. CDR3 DNA: TGCGCCAGCAGCTCTCCGGGACTAGCGGGAAGCACAGATACGCAGTATTTT. This encodes CASSSPGLAGSTDTQYF. The full variable domain, its missing parts supplied by reference TRBV5-1 and TRBJ2-3, is KAGVTQTPRYLIKTRGQQVTLSCSPISGHRSVSWYQQTPGQGLQFLFEYFSETQRNKGNFPGRFSGRQFSNSRSEMNVSTLELGDSALYLCASSSPGLAGSTDTQYFGPGTRLTVL.

The rearrangement uses TRBV28 and TRBJ1-5; D remains ambiguous. Deletions cut 3 bases from V and 9 bases from J, with 24 bases between. Germline-derived CDR1 and CDR2 are MDHEN and SYDVKM. This CDR3 has 17 amino acids. CDR3 in amino acids: CASSLTLNVAGMPPQHF. DNA of the CDR3: TGTGCCAGCAGTTTGACTCTTAATGTTGCGGGGATGCCGCCCCAGCATTTT.

In the case of this clone: One end of the junction fails to match germline, which may point to a read error. This chain joins TRBV7-9 and TRBJ2-3; 8 nucleotides agree with TRBD2. CDR1 and CDR2 from the germline V gene are SEHNR and FQNEAQ (reference sequence). The CDR3 is made up of 13 amino acids. The CDR3 nucleotides are TGTGCCGGCAGCACCCGCGGGGGGGATACGCAGTATTTT. Translated: CAGSTRGGDTQYF.

The chain employs TRBV14 and TRBJ2-2, with 7 bases identical to TRBD1. Germline lookup yields CDR1 SGHDN and CDR2 FVKESK. Germline trimming cut 6 bases from V and 2 bases from J; bases unmatched to any gene: 3. CDR3 length: 14 amino acids. CDR3 coding DNA: TGTGCCAGCAGGCGGACAGGCAACACCGGGGAGCTGTTTTTT. It translates to CASRRTGNTGELFF.

The rearrangement uses TRBV29-1 and TRBJ1-5; the match to TRBD1 covers 7 bases. The CDR3 covers 13 residues. V shed 4 bases and J 1 base; nucleotides not matched to a gene: 1. CDR1 is SQVTM, CDR2 ANQGSEA, per germline. Here the CDR3 reads CSVVDRSNQPQHF. Here the CDR3 DNA reads TGCAGCGTTGTGGACAGGAGCAATCAGCCCCAGCATTTT.

This chain links TRBV6-6 with TRBJ2-7; maybe TRBD1 (5 bases). The CDR3 extends over 14 amino acids. CDR1 is MNHNY, CDR2 SVGAGI, per germline (reference sequence). V was cut by 3 bases and J by 1 base, with 10 bases left in between. The CDR3 DNA reads as TGTGCCAGCAGTTATTCGGACATTTCCTACGAGCAGTACTTC. It encodes CASSYSDISYEQYF.

This clone was recorded once. The rearrangement uses TRBV5-1 and TRBJ2-2; 7 positions agree with TRBD2. Germline V lookup: CDR1 SGHRS, CDR2 YFSETQ. This CDR3 has 14 residues. J gave up 4 bases and V 4 bases, and 4 bases lay outside the gene matches. CDR3 bases: TGCGCCAGCAGCGTGGGCGGGAGCACCGGGGAGCTGTTTTTT. This encodes CASSVGGSTGELFF.

The chain couples TRBV30 to TRBJ1-4; possibly TRBD1 for D (6 bases). The CDR3 is made up of 15 amino acids. From germline, CDR1 is GTSNPN and CDR2 SVGIG (reference sequence). V was pared by 3 bases and J by 8 bases, with 19 bases between. The CDR3 sequence is CAWSHGRGALEKLFF. DNA of the CDR3: TGTGCCTGGAGCCATGGGCGGGGGGCTCTGGAAAAACTGTTTTTT.

In this sample, this clone turned up a few times. The chain recombines TRBV29-1 with TRBJ1-5; D remains unclear. The V gene's germline CDR1 is SQVTM and CDR2 ANQGSEA. Trimming left V 4 bases short and J 3 bases short, with 10 bases between. The CDR3 is 13 residues long. In DNA form, the CDR3 reads TGCAGCGTTGGATCGGGGTTCAATCAGCCCCAGCATTTT. The encoded protein is CSVGSGFNQPQHF.

The chain is built from TRBV12-5 and TRBJ2-7, with 7 bases lining up with TRBD1. Trimming took 11 bases from V and 1 from J; bases not matched to a gene: 5. The length of the CDR3 is 12 residues. Germline CDR1 LGHNT, CDR2 FRNRAP. In DNA form, the CDR3 reads TGTGCTGTACGACAGGGATCCTACGAGCAGTACTTC. It specifies CAVRQGSYEQYF.

The chain uses TRBV19 and TRBJ2-7, with 10 bases lining up with TRBD2. CDR1 and CDR2 from the germline V gene are LNHDA and SQIVND (reference sequence). The CDR3 loop spans 14 amino acids. V was pared by 1 base and J by 5 bases, with 2 bases of the junction left unmatched. The CDR3 nucleotides are TGTGCCAGTAGTATAGGGACTAGCGGCCACGAGCAGTACTTC. It encodes CASSIGTSGHEQYF.

This clone appeared a few times. Here the CDR3 reads CASSGRTGSHTEAFF. The CDR3, as DNA: TGTGCCAGCAGCGGTCGGACAGGGAGTCACACTGAAGCTTTCTTT. J is TRBJ1-1 and V is TRBV9; 8 bases are a match to TRBD1. V was clipped by 3 bases and J by 3 bases; unmatched bases: 7. The CDR3 consists of 15 residues. Germline CDR1 reads SGDLS; CDR2 reads YYNGEE.

This chain uses TRBV12-5 with TRBJ1-5; 7 bases are shared with TRBD1. V lost 1 base and J lost 0; bases outside the gene matches: 0. Germline V gene sequence: CDR1 LGHNT, CDR2 FRNRAP. The CDR3 consists of 15 residues. The CDR3 nucleotides read TGTGCTAGTGGTTTGGGGGACAGTAGCAATCAGCCCCAGCATTTT. The encoded protein is CASGLGDSSNQPQHF. Based on the CDR3 plus reference TRBV12-5 and TRBJ1-5, the full variable domain is DARVTQTPRHKVTEMGQEVTMRCQPILGHNTVFWYRQTMMQGLELLAYFRNRAPLDDSGMPKDRFSAEMPDATLATLKIQPSEPRDSAVYFCASGLGDSSNQPQHFGDGTRLSIL.

This chain connects TRBV6-1 to TRBJ2-2, with D perhaps matching TRBD1 (6 bases). Germline CDR1 MNHNS, CDR2 SASEGT. The CDR3 runs 15 residues. Between the trimmed V and J ends, which lost 7 bases and 5 bases, there was a span of 17 bases. The DNA for the CDR3 is TGTGCCAGCACTAGGACAGCTGGGGGAACCGGGGAGCTGTTTTTT. Its translation: CASTRTAGGTGELFF.

The rearrangement joins TRBV18 to TRBJ2-3; D is possibly TRBD2 (5 bases). CDR1 and CDR2 from the germline V gene are KGHSH and LQKENI. Trimming removed 4 bases from V and 2 bases from J, with 10 bases in between. CDR3 length: 14 residues. CDR3 amino acids: CASSRAEFTDTQYF. Here the CDR3 DNA reads TGTGCCAGCTCACGAGCGGAGTTCACAGATACGCAGTATTTT.

The CDR3 region is CASSGQGVFGYTF. Written as DNA, the CDR3 is TGTGCCAGCAGTGGACAGGGGGTGTTTGGCTACACCTTC. This chain joins TRBV6-5 and TRBJ1-2; 10 nucleotides line up with TRBD1. V lost 5 bases and J lost 7; bases outside the gene matches: 4. CDR1 is MNHEY and CDR2 is SVGAGI in the germline V gene. This CDR3 spans 13 amino acids.

V usage is TRBV21-1 and J usage is TRBJ1-5; the listed D gene, TRBD1, was not tested against the DNA. TRBV21-1 is listed as a pseudogene. This CDR3 is 23 amino acids long. The CDR3 region has the DNA TGTGCCAGCAGCAAAGAAATGGTAACAGGGGGGCCCCATTACGTCTATAGCAATCAGCCCCAGCATTTT. As protein: CASSKEMVTGGPHYVYSNQPQHF.

CDR3 nucleotide sequence: TGTGCCAGCTCACGGCAGGCGGAAGGGGTTAGGAAGTACTTC. This translates into CASSRQAEGVRKYF. The V call is TRBV18, the J call TRBJ2-7, with D perhaps matching TRBD1 (5 bases). The germline CDR1 and CDR2 sequences are KGHSH and LQKENI. CDR3 size: 14 residues. V lost 4 bases and J lost 11, with 21 bases in between. The variable domain in full, with the rest retrieved from reference TRBV18 and TRBJ2-7, is NAGVMQNPRHLVRRRGQEARLRCSPMKGHSHVYWYRQLPEEGLKFMVYLQKENIIDESGMPKERFSAEFPKEGPSILRIQQVVRGDSAAYFCASSRQAEGVRKYFGPGTRLTVT.

This clone was seen a handful of times. The genes are TRBV9 and TRBJ2-7; D might be TRBD1 (5 bases). The length of the CDR3 is 14 residues. Germline assignment: CDR1 SGDLS and CDR2 YYNGEE. V dropped 0 bases and J dropped 5 bases, with 12 bases sitting between them. Here the CDR3 DNA reads TGTGCCAGCAGCGTAGGACCGGACACCCACGAGCAGTACTTC. Its protein product is CASSVGPDTHEQYF.